This T cell receptor (beta chain) was recorded in a study of lymphopenia after photon versus proton radiotherapy. Overall study results and limits: Larger post-nadir TCR diversity loss correlated inversely with survival in deceased patients. Photon-treated patients lost naive T cells and TCR diversity; proton-treated stayed stable. Only patients who died were analyzed for survival; proton advantage is unproven.

Clones were sequenced by immunoSEQ multiplex PCR, and TCRdb holds only the in-frame ones, with some missing. This table holds fewer than 35,000 clones, roughly nine tenths found once. A remark on this clone: Antigen: not known.

V lost 3 bases to trimming and J lost 9 bases, with 21 bases between them. The germline V gene has CDR1 SNHLY and CDR2 FYNNEI. The CDR3 extends over 16 amino acids. The sample in question was peripheral blood, obtained from a patient treated with photon-based radiotherapy. V is TRBV2 and J is TRBJ2-4; D is possibly TRBD2 (6 bases). This TCR derives from a woman aged 45-60 years with pancreatic cancer. CDR3 nucleotides: TGTGCCAGCAGTGAGAAAGGAGGGCCGGATTACGCCATTCAGTACTTC. It encodes CASSEKGGPDYAIQYF.